This T cell receptor (beta chain) was documented in a study of blood T cell repertoires in COVID-19. Study information: Sites across the United States, Italy and Spain contributed samples from acute and convalescent COVID-19. T cells, B-cell-depleted T cells, or PBMCs supplied cDNA or gDNA.

This CDR3 is 16 amino acids long. The V gene's germline CDR1 is SGHRS and CDR2 YFSETQ. Per the original methods: Nucleated cell number was recorded as an estimate derived from reference gene primer amplification. Method: immunoSEQ multiplex PCR; TCRdb's copy keeps in-frame clones and lacks some. V and J calls and clone size are those listed in that table; D and trimming were worked out from the DNA. The repertoire holds 80,000 or so clones, with roughly 89% as singletons. As regards this clone: The junction differs from germline at one of its ends, possibly a read error.

The chain joins TRBV5-1 to TRBJ2-1; 9 bases are a match to TRBD2. Specimen: peripheral blood. The sequence was collected from a man aged 45 to 65 with acute or convalescent COVID-19. The CDR3: CASNLELAGLYNEQFF. In nucleotides, the CDR3 is TGCGCCAGCAACTTGGAGCTAGCGGGACTCTACAATGAGCAGTTCTTC.